These T cell receptor beta chains were read from a single sample in a study of neoadjuvant anti-PD-1 for oral cavity cancer. Here immunoSEQ multiplex PCR was the method, and the copy in TCRdb shows in-frame clones only, minus some. The profile shows 30,000 to 35,000 clones, 85% to 90% of them singletons. The input for sequencing was PBMCs, taken before nivolumab (anti-PD-1) treatment. The receptors here all came from a person between 40 and 79 years old with oral cavity squamous cell carcinoma. Each CDR3 is given with its conserved first and last residue. Fields, in order: J gene, V gene, clone size, D gene, CDR3 DNA, CDR3 protein. D genes are given only for firm matches. Only some rows state a clone size, as once, few, many or a class for expanded clones.

j_call: TRBJ2-3; v_call: TRBV27; clone_size: NA; d_call: TRBD1; cdr3_nt: TGTGCCAGCAGTTTGGGTGGACAGGGGTTTAGCACAGATACGCAGTATTTT; cdr3_aa: CASSLGGQGFSTDTQYF
j_call: TRBJ2-3; v_call: TRBV10-1; clone_size: few; d_call: NA; cdr3_nt: TGCGCCAGCAGTGAGTCAAGGGGCCGCACAGATACGCAGTATTTT; cdr3_aa: CASSESRGRTDTQYF
j_call: TRBJ2-3; v_call: TRBV5-6; clone_size: NA; d_call: NA; cdr3_nt: TGTGCCAGCACTGGCTACCGGACCCGCACAGATACGCAGTATTTT; cdr3_aa: CASTGYRTRTDTQYF
j_call: TRBJ2-1; v_call: TRBV9; clone_size: NA; d_call: TRBD2; cdr3_nt: TGTGCCAGCAGCGTAGGCCTAGCGGGGGGTTCTTACAATGAGCAGTTCTTC; cdr3_aa: CASSVGLAGGSYNEQFF
j_call: TRBJ2-5; v_call: TRBV10-2; clone_size: NA; d_call: TRBD1; cdr3_nt: TGCGCCAGCAGTGTCCCTGGACAGGGGGCCGAGACCCAGTACTTC; cdr3_aa: CASSVPGQGAETQYF
j_call: TRBJ1-5; v_call: TRBV19; clone_size: NA; d_call: NA; cdr3_nt: TGTGCCAGTAGTATTGGCGACGGGCAGCCCCAGCATTTT; cdr3_aa: CASSIGDGQPQHF
j_call: TRBJ2-3; v_call: TRBV7-2; clone_size: NA; d_call: NA; cdr3_nt: TGTGCCAGCAGCTTAGGGCAGGGTAGTTCAGATACGCAGTATTTT; cdr3_aa: CASSLGQGSSDTQYF
j_call: TRBJ1-1; v_call: TRBV28; clone_size: NA; d_call: NA; cdr3_nt: TGTGCCAGCAGTTTATACAGCGGGGGCACTGAAGCTTTCTTT; cdr3_aa: CASSLYSGGTEAFF
j_call: TRBJ2-5; v_call: TRBV5-6; clone_size: NA; d_call: NA; cdr3_nt: TGTGCCAGCAGCCGGCGGGCAGGGGCGTACCAAGAGACCCAGTACTTC; cdr3_aa: CASSRRAGAYQETQYF
j_call: TRBJ1-1; v_call: TRBV6-5; clone_size: few; d_call: NA; cdr3_nt: TGTGCCAGCAGTTATGGGCCGAACACTGAAGCTTTCTTT; cdr3_aa: CASSYGPNTEAFF
j_call: TRBJ1-3; v_call: TRBV27; clone_size: NA; d_call: TRBD1; cdr3_nt: TGTGCCAGCAGTCAGGGGGCGCCTGGAAACACCATATATTTT; cdr3_aa: CASSQGAPGNTIYF
j_call: TRBJ1-3; v_call: TRBV7-6; clone_size: once; d_call: NA; cdr3_nt: TGTGCCAGCAGCTTATTAAAACTATCTGGAAACACCATATATTTT; cdr3_aa: CASSLLKLSGNTIYF
j_call: TRBJ1-5; v_call: TRBV2; clone_size: NA; d_call: NA; cdr3_nt: TGTGCCAGCAGTGAAGCGCTAAGGACCCAGCCCCAGCATTTT; cdr3_aa: CASSEALRTQPQHF
j_call: TRBJ2-2; v_call: TRBV4-3; clone_size: NA; d_call: NA; cdr3_nt: TGCGCCAGCAGCCAAGAAGTCCAGCAGGTTCGCACCGGGGAGCTGTTTTTT; cdr3_aa: CASSQEVQQVRTGELFF
j_call: TRBJ1-4; v_call: TRBV7-9; clone_size: NA; d_call: TRBD1; cdr3_nt: TGTGCCAGCAGCCCGGTAACAGGGGCAACTAATGAAAAACTGTTTTTT; cdr3_aa: CASSPVTGATNEKLFF
j_call: TRBJ1-1; v_call: TRBV7-2; clone_size: NA; d_call: NA; cdr3_nt: TGTGCCAGCAGCCCCCCCTCGACGGCGAACACTGAAGCTTTCTTT; cdr3_aa: CASSPPSTANTEAFF